This record looks at one T cell receptor (beta chain) sequence and its context. This CDR3 comprises 17 residues. The germline CDR1 and CDR2 sequences are SGHNT and YYREEE (reference sequence). Trimming shortened V by 3 bases and J by 3 bases, and 19 bases separated the two germline ends. The data belong to a study of T cell responses to AZD1222 COVID-19 vaccine. At the level of the study: Pooling of second doses given at about 4 or about 12 weeks was done.

Profiling relied on immunoSEQ multiplex PCR, and the TCRdb table lists in-frame clones only, not all of them. Here the sample spans tens of thousands of clones, 75% to 90% being singletons. The sequencing here drew on peripheral blood, taken on day 0 of AZD1222 vaccination. This receptor was identified in an adult in good health. The chain is built from TRBV5-4 and TRBJ1-5; D not resolved. Written as DNA, the CDR3 is TGTGCCAGCAGCTCCTCATCGGGCAGCTCCTTCAATCAGCCCCAGCATTTT. It encodes CASSSSSGSSFNQPQHF.